This TCR beta chain was identified in a study of cytomegalovirus exposure and HLA in healthy donors. Study-wide results and limits: For TCR beta chains, V- and J-gene trimming was later linked to a missense DCLRE1C variant.

About this clone itself: The antigen is unknown.

Primers: 60 Vbeta forward and 13 Jbeta reverse. Sequenced by immunoSEQ multiplex PCR; TCRdb stores in-frame clones only, minus some. The table shows roughly 36,000 clones, with around 70% occurring only once. V was pared by 7 bases and J by 0 bases, with 16 bases between. Germline V CDR1 and CDR2: SGHVS, FQNEAQ. The CDR3 has 16 amino acids. The rearrangement links TRBV7-8 to TRBJ1-5; D unclear. This TCR derives from a man between 25 and 39 years old in good health and CMV-seronegative. The sample taken for sequencing was PBMCs. The CDR3 sequence: CASTRGGSYSNQPQHF. CDR3 bases: TGTGCCAGCACCCGGGGTGGCAGCTATAGCAATCAGCCCCAGCATTTT. The full variable domain, with the rest looked up from reference TRBV7-8 and TRBJ1-5, is GAGVSQSPRYKVAKRGQDVALRCDPISGHVSLFWYQQALGQGPEFLTYFQNEAQLDKSGLPSDRFFAERPEGSVSTLKIQRTQQEDSAVYLCASTRGGSYSNQPQHFGDGTRLSIL.